This T cell receptor (beta chain) stems from a study of shared clonotypes between healthy human individuals (dated by TCRdb to between 2020 and 2021). Concerning the study at large: Two women and a few men aged 18 to 49 years were included in the cohort. For each donor, CD4 naive and CD4 memory were each run on three plates, CD8 naive on two plates, and CD8 memory on one plate. To estimate repertoire size and how much clonotypes are shared between individuals, the study performed deep sequencing of blood TCR repertoires from a few healthy adults. Different laboratories and diverse techniques were used to prepare libraries and sequence TCR repertoires, to increase sequencing depth and limit assay-specific biases. Leukapheresis yielded between about 0.9 and 10 billion PBMCs per donor.

Overall study results and their limits: Naive subsets generally had larger estimated clonotype richness than memory subsets. Sharing across several donors was observed for around 5% of naive CD4, over 3% of naive CD8, 2% to 2.5% of memory CD4, and approximately 0.41% of memory CD8 clonotypes. Compared with non-shared clonotypes, the clonotypes found in all four sorted-subset donors had higher generation probabilities. Sampling was restricted to blood, and TCR repertoires in tissue are likely to differ from TCR repertoires in blood. The small number of donors limited the genetic and exposure-history diversity represented. Based on pairwise subsampling, the degree of clonotype sharing among donors was expected to be affected by sequencing depth. Rarefaction of sorted-subset datasets indicated incomplete sequencing despite the large sequencing depth.

CD8 naive samples were obtained by positive selection for CCR7 among CD45RO-negative cells, yielding a CD45RA+CCR7+ population from which TemRA cells were excluded. Healthy HIV-negative adults with no recently reported acute infections or vaccinations were included as donors. Every donor was a Caucasian adult residing in Nashville, Tennessee, USA. After blood collection by leukapheresis, PBMCs were isolated using Ficoll-Histopaque density gradient centrifugation and then cryopreserved in the vapor phase of liquid nitrogen. Analytical flow cytometry was used to check the purity and quantity of each magnetically sorted T cell population. From each sorted fraction, genomic DNA was isolated and quantified by UV absorbance on a Nanodrop 2000c. Points on this clone: Its antigen is unknown. The input lacks base qualities; no much larger clone sits a single base away.

The germline ends are 8 bases apart after V is trimmed by 5 bases and J by 0 bases. Via the germline V gene, CDR1 is MDHEN and CDR2 SYDVKM. CDR3 length: 14 amino acids, cysteine to phenylalanine. Only the CDR3 part of the read is kept: 42 bases, read in frame from the first base. Using the deep immunoSEQ assay, TCR CDR3 regions were amplified from genomic DNA by multiplex PCR. For each cell subset, the extracted genomic DNA was distributed evenly across all wells of several immunoSEQ 96-well plates, and each plate served as one replicate. For sorted subsets, roughly 0.2 ug genomic DNA, equal to tens of thousands of T cell genomes, was loaded into each replicate PCR. Purified libraries were quantified with a Qubit 3.0 fluorometer, sized on a Bioanalyzer 2100, and re-quantified with the KAPA Library Quantification kit. Every immunoSEQ 96-well plate was sequenced on a separate single-read 150-cycle Illumina NextSeq 550 flow cell. As for how the authors treated the data: Because the immunoSEQ output held only junctional sequences and lacked quality scores, the filtering could not match the filtering applied to full-length reads. To assign V/J genes and CDR3, sequences were annotated using PyIR, a Python wrapper for IgBLAST v1.9, with IMGT germline references. Any read was removed if the V/J assignment was weak (E-value above 1e-6), the CDR3 was missing, or the read contained stop codons, out-of-frame junctions, or ambiguous translated residues. A V3J clonotype was defined by an identical inferred V gene, J gene, and CDR3 amino acid sequence. Percentage overlap between repertoires was calculated by dividing the number of shared unique clonotypes by the size of the smaller repertoire. Three approaches were used to assess repertoire richness: RTK rarefaction, the Chao1 estimator, and Recon v2.1 estimates of unobserved clonotypes. OLGA was used to compute generation probabilities for all TCRbeta clonotypes that the gDNA method yielded from a handful of donors. Sourced from immuneACCESS, this table was stored by TCRdb with only in-frame sequences that have V and J called. A share of the clones is absent; for the studies checked, an unresolved V gene accounts for under half, and the remainder has no known explanation. The V and J calls and clone size are taken from that table; D and trimming were inferred from the DNA. This sample comprises around 620,000 clones, 90% to 95% of them detected only once. Over 0.09% of the sample comes from the top ten.

Rearrangement joined TRBV28 to TRBJ1-3; 6 matching bases give a weak D call of TRBD1. The sequence was collected from a woman aged 30 to 39 in good health. The sequenced sample was naive CD8+ T cells sorted from blood. Taken with the paper, the label for cell subset or site translates to: CD45RA+CCR7+. The nucleotide sequence reads as follows: TGTGCCAGCAGTCGGGACATCTCTGGAAACACCATATATTTT. It translates to CASSRDISGNTIYF.